These T cell receptor beta chains were read from a single sample in a study of T cell responses to AZD1222 COVID-19 vaccine. The data were produced by immunoSEQ multiplex PCR, yet TCRdb's version contains in-frame clones alone and is incomplete. The table shows around 200,000 clones, with roughly 94% occurring only once. Sequencing was performed on peripheral blood, taken 28 days after the second AZD1222 dose. Receptor source: an adult who received the AZD1222 COVID-19 vaccine. The CDR3 runs from the conserved cysteine through the conserved F or W. D genes are given only for firm matches. Rows may omit the clone size; those that give it use once, few, many or a size class.

j_call d_call cdr3_length v_call clone_size cdr3_nt cdr3_aa
TRBJ1-1 TRBD1 11 TRBV29-1 - TGCAGCGTTGAACTGGGACAGGGAGCTTTCTTT CSVELGQGAFF
TRBJ2-3 TRBD2 16 TRBV7-8 - TGTGCCAGCAGCTTAACGAGCGGGAGGGACACAGATACGCAGTATTTT CASSLTSGRDTDTQYF
TRBJ2-5 - 15 TRBV11-2 once TGTGCCAGCAGCTTAGTGGCCTCGAACCAAGAGACCCAGTACTTC CASSLVASNQETQYF
TRBJ2-1 - 17 TRBV19 - TGTGCCAGTAGTATGAAGGGATCGGCGGGTCCCTACAATGAGCAGTTCTTC CASSMKGSAGPYNEQFF
TRBJ1-3 - 15 TRBV7-8 - TGTGCCAGCAGCTTAACCAGGAGCTCTGGAAACACCATATATTTT CASSLTRSSGNTIYF
TRBJ1-3 - 14 TRBV3-1/TRBV3-2 once TGTGCCAGCAGCCAAGGGAAGTCTGGAAACACCATATATTTT CASSQGKSGNTIYF
TRBJ1-4 - 15 TRBV5-1 - TGCGCCAGCAGCTTGGGAGGGTCCGCTAATGAAAAACTGTTTTTT CASSLGGSANEKLFF
TRBJ2-1 - 11 TRBV13 - TGTGCCAGCAGCCTTGCGAGAGAGCAGTTCTTC CASSLAREQFF
TRBJ2-1 TRBD2 17 TRBV29-1 - TGCAGCGTTGGCAGACTAGCGGGATTTTTAATTTACAATGAGCAGTTCTTC CSVGRLAGFLIYNEQFF
TRBJ1-6 TRBD1 15 TRBV5-1 once TGCGCCAGCAGCCGTCAGACAGGGAGAGAGTCACCCCTCCACTTT CASSRQTGRESPLHF
TRBJ2-1 TRBD2 15 TRBV10-3 - TGTGCCATCAGTGGTCCGGGACTAGAAGTTCGCGGACAGTTCTTC CAISGPGLEVRGQFF
TRBJ1-2 - 11 TRBV20-1 - TGCAGTGCTACGTCTACTCCTAGATTCACCTTC CSATSTPRFTF
TRBJ1-2 - 11 TRBV11-3 - TGTGCCACCGTCGGGGGCCATGGCTACACCTTC CATVGGHGYTF
TRBJ1-2 TRBD1 17 TRBV19 - TGTGCCAGTAAACCTCCTTCTGGAAGGGGGCTGGGCTATGGCTACACCTTC CASKPPSGRGLGYGYTF
TRBJ1-3 TRBD1 15 TRBV13 - TGTGCCAGCAGCCCCCGGGACAGCTCTGGAAACACCATATATTTT CASSPRDSSGNTIYF
TRBJ1-5 - 13 TRBV12-3/TRBV12-4 - TGTGCCAGCAGTTTTCGGGGCAATCAGCCCCAGCATTTT CASSFRGNQPQHF
TRBJ1-5 - 13 TRBV6-5 - TGTGCCAGCAGCCCCGGGCCTAATCAGCCCCAGCATTTT CASSPGPNQPQHF
TRBJ1-5 - 15 TRBV5-5 few TGTGCCAGCAGCTTTTATGACCGTTCGCGGCAGCCCCAGCATTTT CASSFYDRSRQPQHF
TRBJ2-1 - 15 TRBV7-9 - TGTGCCAGCAGCTTAAGTCCAACAGGGTACAATGAGCAGTTCTTC CASSLSPTGYNEQFF
TRBJ1-1 - 13 TRBV15 - TGTGCCACCAGCAGAGTCGGGAACACTGAAGCTTTCTTT CATSRVGNTEAFF
TRBJ1-1 TRBD1 15 TRBV28 - TGTGCCAGCACTTCACGAGGGGGCATGAACACTGAAGCTTTCTTT CASTSRGGMNTEAFF
TRBJ1-1 - 15 TRBV25-1 - TGTGCCAGCAGCGGATGGACAGAGAAAGAGACTGAAGCTTTCTTT CASSGWTEKETEAFF
TRBJ1-4 - 14 TRBV9 - TGTGCCAGCAGCACCGAGGGGTTTTCTGAAAAACTGTTTTTT CASSTEGFSEKLFF
TRBJ2-2 TRBD1 15 TRBV2 - TGTGCCAGCAGCCGGGACAGGGGCCGCACCGGGGAGCTGTTTTTT CASSRDRGRTGELFF
TRBJ1-4 - 13 TRBV18 - TGTGCCAGCTCACCAGGGGCACATGAAAAACTGTTTTTT CASSPGAHEKLFF